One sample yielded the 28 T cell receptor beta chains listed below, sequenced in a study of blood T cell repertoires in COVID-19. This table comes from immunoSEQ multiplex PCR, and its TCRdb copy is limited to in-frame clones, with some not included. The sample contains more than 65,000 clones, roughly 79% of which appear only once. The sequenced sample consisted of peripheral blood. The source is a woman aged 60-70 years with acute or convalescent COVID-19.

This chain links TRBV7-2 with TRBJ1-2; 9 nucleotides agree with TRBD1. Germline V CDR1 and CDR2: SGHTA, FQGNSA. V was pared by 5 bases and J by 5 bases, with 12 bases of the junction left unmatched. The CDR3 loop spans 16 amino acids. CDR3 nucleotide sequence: TGTGCCAGCAGCCTCCTCGGCTCAGGACAGGGGTATGGCTACACCTTC. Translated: CASSLLGSGQGYGYTF. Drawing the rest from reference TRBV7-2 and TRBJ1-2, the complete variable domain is GAGVSQSPSNKVTEKGKDVELRCDPISGHTALYWYRQSLGQGLEFLIYFQGNSAPDKSGLPSDRFSAERTGGSVSTLTIQRTQQEDSAVYLCASSLLGSGQGYGYTFGSGTRLTVV.

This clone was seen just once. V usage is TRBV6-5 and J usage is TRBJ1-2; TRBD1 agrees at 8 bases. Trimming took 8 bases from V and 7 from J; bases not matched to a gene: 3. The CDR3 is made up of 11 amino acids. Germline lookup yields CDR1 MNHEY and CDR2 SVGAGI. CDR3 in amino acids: CASGQGGGYTF. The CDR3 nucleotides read TGTGCCAGCGGACAGGGAGGTGGCTACACCTTC.

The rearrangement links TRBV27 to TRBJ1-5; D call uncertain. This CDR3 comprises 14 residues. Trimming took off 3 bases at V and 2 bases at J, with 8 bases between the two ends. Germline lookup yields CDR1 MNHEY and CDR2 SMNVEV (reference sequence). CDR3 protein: CASSFGSGNQPQHF. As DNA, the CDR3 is TGTGCCAGCAGTTTTGGTAGTGGCAATCAGCCCCAGCATTTT.

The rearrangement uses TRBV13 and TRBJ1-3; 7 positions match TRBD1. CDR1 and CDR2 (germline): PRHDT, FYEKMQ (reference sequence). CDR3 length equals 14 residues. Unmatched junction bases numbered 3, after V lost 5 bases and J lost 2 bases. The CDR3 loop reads CASSGGTAGNTIYF. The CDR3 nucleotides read TGTGCCAGCAGCGGTGGGACAGCTGGAAACACCATATATTTT.

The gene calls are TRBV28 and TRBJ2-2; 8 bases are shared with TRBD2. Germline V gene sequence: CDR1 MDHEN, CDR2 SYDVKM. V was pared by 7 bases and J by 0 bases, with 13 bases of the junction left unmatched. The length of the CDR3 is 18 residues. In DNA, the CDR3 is TGTGCCAGCACTCCCGGGCTAGCGGGCTTAACGAACACCGGGGAGCTGTTTTTT. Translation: CASTPGLAGLTNTGELFF.

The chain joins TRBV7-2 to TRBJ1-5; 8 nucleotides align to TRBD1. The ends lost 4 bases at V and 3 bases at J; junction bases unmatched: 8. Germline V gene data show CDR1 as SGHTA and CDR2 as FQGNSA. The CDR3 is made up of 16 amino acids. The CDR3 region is CASSSPGTGYNQPQHF. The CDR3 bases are TGTGCCAGCAGCTCCCCCGGGACAGGATACAATCAGCCCCAGCATTTT.

The DNA for the CDR3 is TGTGCCAGCAGTTTGGGGGGCGGGGAGCTGTTTTTT. Translation: CASSLGGGELFF. The rearrangement joins TRBV28 to TRBJ2-2, with D possibly TRBD2 on 6 matching bases. The CDR3 consists of 12 residues. The V end was cut by 3 bases, the J end by 7 bases, with 6 bases between. CDR1 and CDR2 (germline): MDHEN, SYDVKM.

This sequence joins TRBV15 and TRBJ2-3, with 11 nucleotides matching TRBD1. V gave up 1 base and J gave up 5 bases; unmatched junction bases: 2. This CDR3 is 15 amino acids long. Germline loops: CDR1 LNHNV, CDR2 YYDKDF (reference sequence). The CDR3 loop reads CATSRGGTGGDTQYF. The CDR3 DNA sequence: TGTGCCACCAGCAGAGGAGGGACAGGGGGAGATACGCAGTATTTT.

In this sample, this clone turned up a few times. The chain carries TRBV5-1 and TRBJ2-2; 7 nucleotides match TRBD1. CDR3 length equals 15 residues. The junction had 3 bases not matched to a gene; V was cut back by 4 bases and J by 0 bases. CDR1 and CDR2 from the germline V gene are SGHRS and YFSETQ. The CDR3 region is CASSRGQPNTGELFF. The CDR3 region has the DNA TGCGCCAGCAGCAGGGGACAGCCGAACACCGGGGAGCTGTTTTTT.

CDR3 bases: TGTGCCAGCAGTTACCGCGCCGCAATGAACACTGAAGCTTTCTTT. It specifies CASSYRAAMNTEAFF. V and J are TRBV6-5 and TRBJ1-1; D is unclear. This CDR3 comprises 15 residues. Trimming shortened V by 2 bases and J by 0 bases, and 10 bases separated the two germline ends. From germline, CDR1 is MNHEY and CDR2 SVGAGI.

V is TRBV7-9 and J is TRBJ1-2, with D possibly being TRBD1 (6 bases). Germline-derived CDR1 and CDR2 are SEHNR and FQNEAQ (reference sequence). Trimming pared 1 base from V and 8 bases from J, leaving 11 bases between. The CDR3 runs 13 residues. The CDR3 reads CASSLVRGGGYTF. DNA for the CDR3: TGTGCCAGCAGCTTAGTTAGAGGGGGAGGCTACACCTTC.

This chain's CDR3 is CASSYSIGQGLTEAFF. In DNA form, the CDR3 reads TGTGCCAGCAGTTACTCGATAGGACAGGGGCTAACGGAAGCTTTCTTT. The chain carries TRBV6-5 and TRBJ1-1, with 9 bases aligning to TRBD1. V shed 0 bases, J shed 8 bases, and the junction held 10 bases outside the gene matches. Germline V gene data show CDR1 as MNHEY and CDR2 as SVGAGI. CDR3 length: 16 amino acids.

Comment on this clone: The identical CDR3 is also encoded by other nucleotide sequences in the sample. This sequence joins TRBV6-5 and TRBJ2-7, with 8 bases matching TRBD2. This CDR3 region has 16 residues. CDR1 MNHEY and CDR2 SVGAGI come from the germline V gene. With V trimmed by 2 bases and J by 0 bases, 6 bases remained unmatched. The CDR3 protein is CASSYGAGGRSYEQYF. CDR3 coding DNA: TGTGCCAGCAGTTACGGGGCGGGGGGTCGCTCCTACGAGCAGTACTTC.

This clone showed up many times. As DNA, the CDR3 is TGTGCCAGCAGCTTGGGCCTACGGGACAGTAAACTCTCTGGAAACACCATATATTTT. This gives the protein CASSLGLRDSKLSGNTIYF. The chain links TRBV5-5 to TRBJ1-3; 7 bases match TRBD1. Germline CDR1 is SGHKS and CDR2 is YYEKEE (reference sequence). CDR3 length: 19 residues. Trimming removed 0 bases from V and 0 bases from J; junction bases left unmatched: 12.

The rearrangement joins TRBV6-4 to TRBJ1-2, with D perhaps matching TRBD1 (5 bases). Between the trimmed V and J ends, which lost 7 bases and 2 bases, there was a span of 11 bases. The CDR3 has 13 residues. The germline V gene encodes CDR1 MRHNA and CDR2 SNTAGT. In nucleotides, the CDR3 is TGTGCCAGCATCAGAAGACAGAACTATGGCTACACCTTC. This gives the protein CASIRRQNYGYTF.

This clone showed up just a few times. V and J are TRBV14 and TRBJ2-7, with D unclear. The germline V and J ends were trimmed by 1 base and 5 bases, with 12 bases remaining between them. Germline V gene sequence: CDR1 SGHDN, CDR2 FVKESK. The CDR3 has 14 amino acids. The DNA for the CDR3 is TGTGCCAGCAGCCAAGTAACTGCCGAAGACGAGCAGTACTTC. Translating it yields CASSQVTAEDEQYF.

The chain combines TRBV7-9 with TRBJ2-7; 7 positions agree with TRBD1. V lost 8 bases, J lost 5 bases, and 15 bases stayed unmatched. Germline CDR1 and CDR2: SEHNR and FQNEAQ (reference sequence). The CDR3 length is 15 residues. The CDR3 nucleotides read TGTGCCAGCTCCCCCTACAGGGCAGGGGGACACGAGCAGTACTTC. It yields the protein CASSPYRAGGHEQYF.

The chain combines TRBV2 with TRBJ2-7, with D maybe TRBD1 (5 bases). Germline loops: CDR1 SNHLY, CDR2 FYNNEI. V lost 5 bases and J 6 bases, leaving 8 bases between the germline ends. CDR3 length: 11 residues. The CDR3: CASSSGLEQYF. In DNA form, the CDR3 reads TGTGCCAGCAGTTCAGGGCTCGAGCAGTACTTC.

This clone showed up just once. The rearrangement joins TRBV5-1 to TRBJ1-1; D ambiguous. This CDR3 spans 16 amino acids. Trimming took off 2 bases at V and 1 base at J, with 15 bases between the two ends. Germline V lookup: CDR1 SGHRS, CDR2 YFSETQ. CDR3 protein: CASSFSHRPANTEAFF. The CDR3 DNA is TGCGCCAGCAGCTTCTCGCACAGACCAGCGAACACTGAAGCTTTCTTT.

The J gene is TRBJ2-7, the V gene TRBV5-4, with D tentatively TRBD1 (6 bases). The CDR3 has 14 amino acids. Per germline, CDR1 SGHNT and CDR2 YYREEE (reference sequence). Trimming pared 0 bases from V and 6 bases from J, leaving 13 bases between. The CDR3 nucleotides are TGTGCCAGCAGCTTGGAGGCAGGGGAACTCGAGCAGTACTTC. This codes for CASSLEAGELEQYF. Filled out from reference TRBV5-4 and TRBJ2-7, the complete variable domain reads ETGVTQSPTHLIKTRGQQVTLRCSSQSGHNTVSWYQQALGQGPQFIFQYYREEENGRGNFPPRFSGLQFPNYSSELNVNALELDDSALYLCASSLEAGELEQYFGPGTRLTVT.

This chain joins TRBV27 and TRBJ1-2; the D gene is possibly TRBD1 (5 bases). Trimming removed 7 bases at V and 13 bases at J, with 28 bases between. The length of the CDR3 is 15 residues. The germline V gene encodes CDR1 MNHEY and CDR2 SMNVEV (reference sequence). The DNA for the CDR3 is TGTGCCAGCAACTCAAGTCCAGGGTCCCACCCTCTTCCCACCTTC. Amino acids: CASNSSPGSHPLPTF.

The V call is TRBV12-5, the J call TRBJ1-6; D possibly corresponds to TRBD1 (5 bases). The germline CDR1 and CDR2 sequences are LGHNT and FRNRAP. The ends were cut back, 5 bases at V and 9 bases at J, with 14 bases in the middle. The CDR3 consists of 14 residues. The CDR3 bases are TGTGCTAGTGGTCCCCAGGGAGGGTTTTCACCCCTCCACTTT. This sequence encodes CASGPQGGFSPLHF. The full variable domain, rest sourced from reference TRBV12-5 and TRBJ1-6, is DARVTQTPRHKVTEMGQEVTMRCQPILGHNTVFWYRQTMMQGLELLAYFRNRAPLDDSGMPKDRFSAEMPDATLATLKIQPSEPRDSAVYFCASGPQGGFSPLHFGNGTRLTVT.

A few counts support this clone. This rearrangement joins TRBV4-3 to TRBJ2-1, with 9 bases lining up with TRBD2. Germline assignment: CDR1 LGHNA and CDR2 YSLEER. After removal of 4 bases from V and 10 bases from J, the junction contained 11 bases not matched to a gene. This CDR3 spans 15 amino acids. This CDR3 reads CASSPGVGRGGEQFF. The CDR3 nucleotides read TGCGCCAGCAGCCCCGGCGTAGGGCGGGGGGGCGAGCAGTTCTTC.

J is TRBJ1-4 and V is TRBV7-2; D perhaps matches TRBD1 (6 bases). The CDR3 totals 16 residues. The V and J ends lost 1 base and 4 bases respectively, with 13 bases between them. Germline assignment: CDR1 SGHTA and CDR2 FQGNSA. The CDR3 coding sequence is TGTGCCAGCAGCTTAGAAGGGGGTGGTTTTAATGAAAAACTGTTTTTT. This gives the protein CASSLEGGGFNEKLFF.

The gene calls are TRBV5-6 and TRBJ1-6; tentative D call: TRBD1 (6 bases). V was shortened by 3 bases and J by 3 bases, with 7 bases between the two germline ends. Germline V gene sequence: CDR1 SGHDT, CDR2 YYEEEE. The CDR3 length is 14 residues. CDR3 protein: CASSSGDYNSPLHF. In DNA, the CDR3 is TGTGCCAGCAGCTCAGGGGACTATAATTCACCCCTCCACTTT.

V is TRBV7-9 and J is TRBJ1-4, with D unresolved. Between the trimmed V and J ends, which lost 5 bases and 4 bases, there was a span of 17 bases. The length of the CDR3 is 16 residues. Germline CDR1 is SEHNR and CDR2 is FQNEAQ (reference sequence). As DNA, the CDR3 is TGTGCCAGCAGCCCCCCGGGAGGGAGCTTTAATGAAAAACTGTTTTTT. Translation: CASSPPGGSFNEKLFF.

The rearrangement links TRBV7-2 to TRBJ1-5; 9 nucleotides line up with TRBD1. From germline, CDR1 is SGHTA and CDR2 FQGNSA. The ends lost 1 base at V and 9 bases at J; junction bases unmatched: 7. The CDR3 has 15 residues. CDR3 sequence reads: CASSLVGTGRGPQHF. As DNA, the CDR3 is TGTGCCAGCAGCTTAGTAGGGACAGGGAGGGGGCCCCAGCATTTT.

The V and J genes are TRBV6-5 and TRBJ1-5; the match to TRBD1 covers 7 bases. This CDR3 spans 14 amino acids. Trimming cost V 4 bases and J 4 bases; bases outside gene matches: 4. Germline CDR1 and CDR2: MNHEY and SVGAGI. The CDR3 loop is CASSLGTDNQPQHF. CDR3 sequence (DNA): TGTGCCAGCAGTTTAGGGACAGATAATCAGCCCCAGCATTTT.